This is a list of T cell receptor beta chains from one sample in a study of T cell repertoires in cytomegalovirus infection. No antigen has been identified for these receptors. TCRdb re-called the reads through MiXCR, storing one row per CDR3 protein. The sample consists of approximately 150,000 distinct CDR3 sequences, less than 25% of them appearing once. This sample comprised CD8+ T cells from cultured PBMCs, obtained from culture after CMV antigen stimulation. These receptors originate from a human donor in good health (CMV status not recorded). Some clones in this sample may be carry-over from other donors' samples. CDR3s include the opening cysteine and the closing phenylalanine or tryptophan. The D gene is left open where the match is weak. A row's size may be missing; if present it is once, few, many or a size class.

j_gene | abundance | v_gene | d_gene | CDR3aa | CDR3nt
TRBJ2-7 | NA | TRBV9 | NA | CASSSDRHYYEQYF | TGTGCCAGCAGCTCCGACAGGCATTACTACGAGCAGTACTTC
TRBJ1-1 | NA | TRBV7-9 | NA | CASSLQTTVGTFF | TGTGCCAGCAGCTTACAAACGACAGTTGGAACTTTCTTT
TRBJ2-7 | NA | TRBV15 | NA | CATSTERPIGVGEQYF | TGTGCCACCAGCACCGAAAGACCAATAGGAGTGGGCGAACAGTACTTC
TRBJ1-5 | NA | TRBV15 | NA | CATSRDRARNQPQHF | TGTGCCACCAGCAGAGATCGGGCACGCAATCAGCCCCAGCATTTT
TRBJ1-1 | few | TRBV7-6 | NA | CASSPNMGEGTEAFF | TGTGCCAGCAGCCCAAACATGGGGGAGGGCACTGAAGCTTTCTTT
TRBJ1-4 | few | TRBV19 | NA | CASSIDIGTGGEKLFF | TGTGCCAGTAGTATAGATATCGGGACGGGCGGCGAAAAACTGTTTTTT
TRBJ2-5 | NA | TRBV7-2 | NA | CASSLTWGPSPETQYF | TGTGCCAGCAGCCTAACTTGGGGACCTAGCCCAGAGACCCAGTACTTC
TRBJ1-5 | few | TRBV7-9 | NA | CASSLAKAAAYSNQPQHF | TGTGCCAGCAGCTTAGCGAAAGCAGCTGCTTATAGCAATCAGCCCCAGCATTTT
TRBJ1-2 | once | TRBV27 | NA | CASSLSPTGRSDYTF | TGTGCCAGCAGTTTATCCCCCACCGGACGGTCTGACTACACCTTC
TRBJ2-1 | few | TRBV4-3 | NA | CASSQDITRKLNEQFF | TGCGCCAGCAGCCAAGACATTACCAGAAAGCTCAATGAGCAGTTCTTC
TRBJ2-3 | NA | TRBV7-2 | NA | CASSLARRVSGTDTQYF | TGTGCCAGCAGCTTAGCAAGGAGGGTATCTGGGACAGATACGCAGTATTTT
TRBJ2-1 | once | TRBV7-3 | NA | CASSLRGVTYNEQFF | TGTGCCAGCAGCTTAAGGGGGGTCACCTACAATGAGCAGTTCTTC
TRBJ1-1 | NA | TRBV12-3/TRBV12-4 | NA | CASSPTGNGNTEAFF | TGTGCCAGCAGTCCTACGGGCAACGGGAACACTGAAGCTTTCTTT
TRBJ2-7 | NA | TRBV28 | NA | CASITNRGGEQYF | TGTGCCAGCATCACAAACAGGGGGGGCGAGCAGTACTTC
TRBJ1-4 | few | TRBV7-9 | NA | CASSLGPGTNEKLFF | TGTGCCAGCAGCTTAGGGCCGGGTACTAATGAAAAACTGTTTTTT
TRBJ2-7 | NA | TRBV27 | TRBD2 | CASSHSGGTIYEQYF | TGTGCCAGCAGTCACTCGGGGGGGACAATCTACGAGCAGTACTTC